These T cell receptor beta chains were read from a single sample in a study of blood T cell repertoires in COVID-19. The method was immunoSEQ multiplex PCR; TCRdb's version includes in-frame clones alone and lacks a portion of them. The sample carries a few hundred thousand clones, roughly 87% recorded once. The specimen sequenced was PBMCs or T cells enriched from blood (not recorded which). The receptors were sampled from a woman in her twenties or thirties who had recovered from COVID-19. Both conserved end residues are trimmed from each CDR3. Fields, in order: V gene, J gene, CDR3 protein.

v_gene: TRBV19; j_gene: TRBJ1-1; CDR3aa: ASTIRGTQRNTEAF
v_gene: TRBV7-9; j_gene: TRBJ2-5; CDR3aa: AAGLAETQY
v_gene: TRBV6-5; j_gene: TRBJ2-7; CDR3aa: ATIVASGGASY
v_gene: TRBV16; j_gene: TRBJ1-5; CDR3aa: ASSQSGGKGNQPQH
v_gene: TRBV27; j_gene: TRBJ2-7; CDR3aa: ASSSRAPLEQY
v_gene: TRBV9; j_gene: TRBJ2-7; CDR3aa: ASSAGTSGDEQY
v_gene: TRBV24-1; j_gene: TRBJ2-3; CDR3aa: ATSGGGTTDTQY
v_gene: TRBV7-6; j_gene: TRBJ2-1; CDR3aa: ASYEEPGLYPYNEQF
v_gene: TRBV6-5; j_gene: TRBJ1-5; CDR3aa: ASSYSAVSNQPQH
v_gene: TRBV7-2; j_gene: TRBJ1-2; CDR3aa: ASSLVSGTGDYGYT
v_gene: TRBV3-1/TRBV3-2; j_gene: TRBJ1-1; CDR3aa: ASSHQGARTEAF
v_gene: TRBV27; j_gene: TRBJ2-3; CDR3aa: ASSWRGSSTDTQY
v_gene: TRBV2; j_gene: TRBJ2-2; CDR3aa: ASRTGTGHTGELF
v_gene: TRBV7-9; j_gene: TRBJ2-3; CDR3aa: ASSNLAGGILISTDTQY
v_gene: TRBV7-2; j_gene: TRBJ2-7; CDR3aa: ASRPDPSGLYEQY
v_gene: TRBV30; j_gene: TRBJ2-7; CDR3aa: AWSFRGPGPSYEQY
v_gene: TRBV23-1; j_gene: TRBJ1-5; CDR3aa: ASSQSGEGQPQH
v_gene: TRBV5-1; j_gene: TRBJ2-3; CDR3aa: ASSSTGAPADTQY
v_gene: TRBV27; j_gene: TRBJ2-4; CDR3aa: ASREQGSRNIQY
v_gene: TRBV10-3; j_gene: TRBJ1-4; CDR3aa: AISESRDRGTGKLF
v_gene: TRBV27; j_gene: TRBJ1-6; CDR3aa: ASSLEGQANSPLH
v_gene: TRBV6-5; j_gene: TRBJ1-3; CDR3aa: ASSYSTGAGNTIY
v_gene: TRBV6-6; j_gene: TRBJ2-7; CDR3aa: ASSQGSTYEQY
v_gene: TRBV5-1; j_gene: TRBJ2-7; CDR3aa: ASSLGEDGRQY
v_gene: TRBV7-2; j_gene: TRBJ2-5; CDR3aa: ASSLVREETQY
v_gene: TRBV18; j_gene: TRBJ2-1; CDR3aa: ASGMARSYNEQF
v_gene: TRBV19; j_gene: TRBJ2-2; CDR3aa: ASSPTSGGGNTGELF
v_gene: TRBV27; j_gene: TRBJ2-1; CDR3aa: ASSLAGLAGRNEQF
v_gene: TRBV7-9; j_gene: TRBJ1-6; CDR3aa: ASAYGGDHNSPLH
v_gene: TRBV29-1; j_gene: TRBJ2-7; CDR3aa: SVDTTGGRYEQY
v_gene: TRBV5-4; j_gene: TRBJ1-2; CDR3aa: ASSRDRIDYT
v_gene: TRBV7-2; j_gene: TRBJ2-5; CDR3aa: ASSLAPREETQY
v_gene: TRBV18; j_gene: TRBJ1-6; CDR3aa: ASSLDRDNSPLH
v_gene: TRBV27; j_gene: TRBJ2-7; CDR3aa: ASRPEGGSIYEQY
v_gene: TRBV5-6; j_gene: TRBJ1-2; CDR3aa: ASSLIGEVDYGYT
v_gene: TRBV30; j_gene: TRBJ1-2; CDR3aa: AWSVLEGYGYT
v_gene: TRBV14; j_gene: TRBJ1-4; CDR3aa: ASSQGGSWSTNEKLF
v_gene: TRBV28; j_gene: TRBJ1-1; CDR3aa: ASCTEQGTTEAF
v_gene: TRBV29-1; j_gene: TRBJ1-1; CDR3aa: GGGARNTEAF
v_gene: TRBV7-9; j_gene: TRBJ1-6; CDR3aa: ASSLSLRDSNSPLH
v_gene: TRBV7-9; j_gene: TRBJ2-2; CDR3aa: ASSEQGPGELF
v_gene: TRBV5-1; j_gene: TRBJ1-4; CDR3aa: ASSGVGQGASQKLF
v_gene: TRBV7-2; j_gene: TRBJ2-5; CDR3aa: ASSPMAAKGRETQY
v_gene: TRBV29-1; j_gene: TRBJ2-1; CDR3aa: SVHGRGLYNEQF
v_gene: TRBV6-5; j_gene: TRBJ1-1; CDR3aa: ASSYSGRVGTEAF